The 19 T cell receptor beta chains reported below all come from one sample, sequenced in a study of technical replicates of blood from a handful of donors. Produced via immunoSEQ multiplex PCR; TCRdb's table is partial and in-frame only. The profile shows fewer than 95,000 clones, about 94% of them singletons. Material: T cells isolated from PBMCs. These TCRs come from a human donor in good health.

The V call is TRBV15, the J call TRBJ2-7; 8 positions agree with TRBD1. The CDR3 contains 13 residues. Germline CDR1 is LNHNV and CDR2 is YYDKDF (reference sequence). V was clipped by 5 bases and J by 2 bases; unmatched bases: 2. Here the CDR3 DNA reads TGTGCCACCAGCCTGGACAGGGCCTACGAGCAGTACTTC. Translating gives CATSLDRAYEQYF.

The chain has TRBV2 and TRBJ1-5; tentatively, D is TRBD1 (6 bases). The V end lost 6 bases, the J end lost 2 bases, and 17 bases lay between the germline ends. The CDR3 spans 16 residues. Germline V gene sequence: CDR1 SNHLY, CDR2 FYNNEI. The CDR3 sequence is CASRGRGGARNQPQHF. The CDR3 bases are TGTGCCAGCAGGGGTCGAGGGGGGGCGCGCAATCAGCCCCAGCATTTT.

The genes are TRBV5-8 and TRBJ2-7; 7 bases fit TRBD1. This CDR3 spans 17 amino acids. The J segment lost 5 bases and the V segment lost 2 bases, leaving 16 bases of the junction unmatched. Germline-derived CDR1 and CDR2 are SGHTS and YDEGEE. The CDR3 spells CASSLTERTGPYDEQYF. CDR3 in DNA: TGTGCCAGCAGCTTAACCGAGAGGACAGGACCCTACGACGAGCAGTACTTC.

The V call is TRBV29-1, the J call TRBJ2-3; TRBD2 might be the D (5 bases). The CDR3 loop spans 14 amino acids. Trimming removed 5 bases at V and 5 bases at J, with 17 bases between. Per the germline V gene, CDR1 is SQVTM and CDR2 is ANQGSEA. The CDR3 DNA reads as TGCAGCGTTCTCCGGGGTGTCATCCAAGATACGCAGTATTTT. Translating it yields CSVLRGVIQDTQYF.

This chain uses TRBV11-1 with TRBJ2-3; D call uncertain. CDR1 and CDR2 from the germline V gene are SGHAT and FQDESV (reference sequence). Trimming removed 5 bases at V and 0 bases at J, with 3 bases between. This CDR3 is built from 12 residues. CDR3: CASSQSTDTQYF. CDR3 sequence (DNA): TGTGCCAGCAGCCAGAGCACAGATACGCAGTATTTT.

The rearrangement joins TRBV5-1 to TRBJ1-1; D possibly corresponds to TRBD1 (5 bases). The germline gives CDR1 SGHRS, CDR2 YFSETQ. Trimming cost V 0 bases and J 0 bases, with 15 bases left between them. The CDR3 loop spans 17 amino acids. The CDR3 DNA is TGCGCCAGCAGCTTGGTAGGGGTACAGATCTTGAACACTGAAGCTTTCTTT. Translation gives CASSLVGVQILNTEAFF.

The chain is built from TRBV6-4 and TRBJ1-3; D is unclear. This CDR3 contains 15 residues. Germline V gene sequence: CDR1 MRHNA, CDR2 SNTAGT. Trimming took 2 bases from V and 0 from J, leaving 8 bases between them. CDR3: CASSDPSISGNTIYF. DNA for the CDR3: TGTGCCAGCAGTGACCCGAGCATCTCTGGAAACACCATATATTTT.

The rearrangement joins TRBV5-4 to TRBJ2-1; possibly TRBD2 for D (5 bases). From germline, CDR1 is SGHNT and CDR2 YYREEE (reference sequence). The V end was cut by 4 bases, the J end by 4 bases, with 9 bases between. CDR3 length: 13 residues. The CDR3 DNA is TGTGCCAGCAGCCTAGGACTTTACAATGAGCAGTTCTTC. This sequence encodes CASSLGLYNEQFF.

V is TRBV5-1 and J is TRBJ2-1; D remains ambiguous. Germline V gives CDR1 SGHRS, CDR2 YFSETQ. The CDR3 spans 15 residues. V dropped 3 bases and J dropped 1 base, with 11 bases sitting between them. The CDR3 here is CASSSLSGSYNEQFF. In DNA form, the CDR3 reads TGCGCCAGCAGCTCCTTATCGGGTTCCTACAATGAGCAGTTCTTC.

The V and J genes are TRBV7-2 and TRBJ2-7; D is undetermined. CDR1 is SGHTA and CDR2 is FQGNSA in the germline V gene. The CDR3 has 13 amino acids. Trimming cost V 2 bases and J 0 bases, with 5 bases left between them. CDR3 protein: CASSLPSSYEQYF. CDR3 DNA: TGTGCCAGCAGCTTACCTAGCTCCTACGAGCAGTACTTC.

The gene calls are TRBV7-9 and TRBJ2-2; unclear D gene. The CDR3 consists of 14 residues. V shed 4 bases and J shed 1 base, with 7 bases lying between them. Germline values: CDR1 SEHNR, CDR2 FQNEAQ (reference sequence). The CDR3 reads CASSYNLNTGELFF. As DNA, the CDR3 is TGTGCCAGCAGCTATAATTTGAACACCGGGGAGCTGTTTTTT.

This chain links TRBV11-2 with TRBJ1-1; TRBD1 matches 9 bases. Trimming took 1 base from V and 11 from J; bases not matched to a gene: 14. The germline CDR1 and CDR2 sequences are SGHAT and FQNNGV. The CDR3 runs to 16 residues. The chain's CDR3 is CASSLGDPGQGVWAFF. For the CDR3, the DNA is TGTGCCAGCAGCTTAGGAGATCCGGGACAGGGTGTTTGGGCTTTCTTT.

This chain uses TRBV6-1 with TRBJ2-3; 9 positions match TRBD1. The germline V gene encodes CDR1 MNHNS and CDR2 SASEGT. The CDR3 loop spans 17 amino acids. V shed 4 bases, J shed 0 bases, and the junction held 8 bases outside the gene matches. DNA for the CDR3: TGTGCCAGCAGTGCCCTCCCCGGGACAGGGAGCACAGATACGCAGTATTTT. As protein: CASSALPGTGSTDTQYF.

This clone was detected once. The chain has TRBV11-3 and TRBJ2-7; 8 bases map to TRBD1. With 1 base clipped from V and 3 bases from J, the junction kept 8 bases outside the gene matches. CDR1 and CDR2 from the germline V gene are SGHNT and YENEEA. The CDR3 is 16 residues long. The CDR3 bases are TGTGCCAGCAGCTTAGGCGACAGGGGTGTTAGCTACGAGCAGTACTTC. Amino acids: CASSLGDRGVSYEQYF.

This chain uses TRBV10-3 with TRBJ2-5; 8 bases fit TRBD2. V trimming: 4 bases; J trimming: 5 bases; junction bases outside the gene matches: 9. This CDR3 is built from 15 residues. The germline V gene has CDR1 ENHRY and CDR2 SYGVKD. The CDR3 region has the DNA TGTGCCATCAGTGGAGACACTAGCGGACGGGAGACCCAGTACTTC. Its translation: CAISGDTSGRETQYF.

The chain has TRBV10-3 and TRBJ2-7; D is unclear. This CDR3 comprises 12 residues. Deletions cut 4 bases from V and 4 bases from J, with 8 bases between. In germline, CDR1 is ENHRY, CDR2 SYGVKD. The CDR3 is CAISVSVYEQYF. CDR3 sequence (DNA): TGTGCCATCAGTGTATCTGTGTACGAGCAGTACTTC.

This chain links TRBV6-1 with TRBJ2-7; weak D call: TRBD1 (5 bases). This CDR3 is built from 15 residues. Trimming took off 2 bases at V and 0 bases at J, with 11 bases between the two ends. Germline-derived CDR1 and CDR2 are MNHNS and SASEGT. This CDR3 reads CASSELKGSSYEQYF. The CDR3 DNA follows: TGTGCCAGCAGTGAATTGAAGGGGTCCTCCTACGAGCAGTACTTC.

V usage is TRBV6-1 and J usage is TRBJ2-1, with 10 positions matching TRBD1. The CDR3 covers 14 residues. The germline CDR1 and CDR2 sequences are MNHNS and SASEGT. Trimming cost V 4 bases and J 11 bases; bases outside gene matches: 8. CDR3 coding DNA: TGTGCCAGCAGTGTCATCCGGGACAGGGGAAAGCAGTTCTTC. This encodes CASSVIRDRGKQFF.

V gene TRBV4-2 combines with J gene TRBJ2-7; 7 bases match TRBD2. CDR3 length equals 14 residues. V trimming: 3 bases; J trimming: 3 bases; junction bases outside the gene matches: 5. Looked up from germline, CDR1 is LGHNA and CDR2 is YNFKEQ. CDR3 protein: CASSHSGTNYEQYF. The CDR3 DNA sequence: TGTGCCAGCAGCCACTCCGGGACTAACTACGAGCAGTACTTC.